The 6 T cell receptor beta chains in this list originate from one sample, sequenced in a study of blood T cell repertoires in COVID-19 (TCRdb year 2020). Library creation used the immunoSEQ multiplex PCR assay. Sourced from immuneACCESS, this table was stored by TCRdb with only in-frame sequences that have V and J called. A share of the clones is absent; for the studies checked, an unresolved V gene accounts for under half, and the remainder has no known explanation. The sample table contains some 250,000 clones; only one count was recorded for 86% of them. The ten most abundant clones make up around 3% of the sample. Sequenced sample: PBMCs or T cells enriched from blood (not recorded which). These receptors originate from a woman in her forties with acute COVID-19.

The rearrangement uses TRBV12-1 and TRBJ2-1; TRBD2 is taken as the D call from the table, unchecked against the DNA. TRBV12-1 constitutes a pseudogene. The CDR3 consists of 14 residues. CDR3 in DNA: TGTGCCAGCAGTGAAGCGGGAGGGAACAATGAGCAGTTCTTC. Translation gives CASSEAGGNNEQFF.

This clone has a single count. The V gene is TRBV5-1, the J gene TRBJ1-1; D unclear. Germline CDR1 SGHRS, CDR2 YFSETQ. This CDR3 contains 16 residues. The germline V and J ends were trimmed by 0 bases and 1 base, with 13 bases remaining between them. CDR3 loop: CASSLADYTGNTEAFF. CDR3 DNA: TGCGCCAGCAGCTTGGCAGACTATACGGGGAACACTGAAGCTTTCTTT. Variable domain in full (rest from reference TRBV5-1 and TRBJ1-1): KAGVTQTPRYLIKTRGQQVTLSCSPISGHRSVSWYQQTPGQGLQFLFEYFSETQRNKGNFPGRFSGRQFSNSRSEMNVSTLELGDSALYLCASSLADYTGNTEAFFGQGTRLTVV.

The rearrangement uses TRBV27 and TRBJ2-1; 10 bases agree with TRBD2. The germline gives CDR1 MNHEY, CDR2 SMNVEV (reference sequence). V dropped 6 bases and J dropped 5; count of bases not matched to a gene: 7. This CDR3 spans 15 amino acids. The DNA for the CDR3 is TGTGCCAGCAGAGAAGCGGGAGGGCCCCACAATGAGCAGTTCTTC. As protein: CASREAGGPHNEQFF.

This chain links TRBV3-1 (or the pseudogene TRBV3-2) with TRBJ1-2, with a weak D call TRBD1 (6 bases). The length of the CDR3 is 13 residues. Per the germline V gene, CDR1 is LGHDT and CDR2 is YNNKEL (reference sequence). V gave up 4 bases and J gave up 6 bases, with 12 bases separating them. The CDR3 sequence: CASSLNSGDGYTF. CDR3 DNA sequence: TGTGCCAGCAGCCTTAATTCAGGGGATGGCTACACCTTC.

The V gene is TRBV12-3 or TRBV12-4, the J gene TRBJ2-1; TRBD1 matches at 9 bases. The junction had 5 bases not matched to a gene; V was cut back by 9 bases and J by 5 bases. This CDR3 has 13 residues. The chain's CDR3 is CASRQGVNNEQFF. The CDR3 DNA follows: TGTGCCAGTAGACAGGGGGTCAACAATGAGCAGTTCTTC.

The chain couples TRBV15 to TRBJ2-1; TRBD1 matches 9 bases. The V and J ends lost 1 base and 6 bases, in that order; junction bases with no gene match: 13. This CDR3 has 18 amino acids. CDR1 and CDR2 from the germline V gene are LNHNV and YYDKDF (reference sequence). DNA of the CDR3: TGTGCCACCAGCAGAGGTGGGGTACAGGGGGCGCCCTTCAATGAGCAGTTCTTC. Protein: CATSRGGVQGAPFNEQFF. Full variable domain (outside the CDR3, taken from reference TRBV15 and TRBJ2-1): DAMVIQNPRYQVTQFGKPVTLSCSQTLNHNVMYWYQQKSSQAPKLLFHYYDKDFNNEADTPDNFQSRRPNTSFCFLDIRSPGLGDTAMYLCATSRGGVQGAPFNEQFFGPGTRLTVL.